Listed below are T cell receptor beta chains from one sample, sequenced in a study of T-cell reconstitution after alpha-beta-depleted transplantation in children. TCRdb used MiXCR to reprocess the PCR reads, holding one entry per CDR3 protein. The profile covers around 100,000 distinct CDR3 sequences, with around 10% appearing a single time and less than 35% taken by the ten largest. The starting material was PBMCs, obtained before TCRalphabeta/CD19-depleted stem cell transplant. The source is a boy younger than 10 with acute lymphoblastic leukemia, due to receive a stem cell transplant. The CDR3 runs from the conserved cysteine through the conserved F or W. A D gene is named only where the DNA matches it firmly. Rows give clone size only sometimes, using once, few, many, or a class for an expanded clone.

TRBJ1-5	.	TRBV29-1	.	CSVRGGLNQPQHF	TGCAGCGTCCGAGGGGGACTCAATCAGCCCCAGCATTTT
TRBJ1-2	few	TRBV18	TRBD1	CASSQQGADYGYTF	TGTGCCAGCTCACAACAGGGGGCCGACTATGGCTACACCTTC
TRBJ2-7	.	TRBV20-1	.	CSVRGRVLLEQYF	TGCAGTGTCCGGGGCAGGGTACTGCTGGAGCAGTACTTC
TRBJ2-3	many	TRBV5-1	.	CASSLGSGAAQTQYF	TGCGCCAGCAGCTTGGGTTCAGGGGCCGCGCAGACGCAGTATTTT
TRBJ2-1	few	TRBV7-2	.	CASSLVVYEQFF	TGTGCCAGCAGCTTAGTTGTATATGAGCAGTTCTTC
TRBJ2-1	.	TRBV2	.	CASSFERGLGEQFF	TGTGCCAGCAGTTTCGAGAGGGGATTGGGTGAGCAGTTCTTC
TRBJ1-1	many	TRBV18	.	CASSPREGTEAFF	TGTGCCAGCTCACCACGTGAAGGGACTGAAGCTTTCTTT
TRBJ2-5	many	TRBV12-3/TRBV12-4	.	CASSGDVGETQYF	TGTGCCAGCAGTGGGGACGTAGGAGAGACCCAGTACTTC
TRBJ2-7	.	TRBV3-1	.	CASSQGARTHYEQYF	TGTGCCAGCAGCCAAGGTGCGCGGACACACTACGAGCAGTACTTC
TRBJ2-5	.	TRBV24-1	.	CAVPRDRDSQETQYF	TGTGCCGTACCTAGAGACCGGGACTCTCAAGAGACCCAGTACTTC
TRBJ1-2	.	TRBV20-1	.	CSAKTGTVYGYTF	TGCAGTGCTAAAACAGGGACCGTTTATGGCTACACCTTC
TRBJ2-1	few	TRBV2	.	CASGVGTAAGGQFF	TGTGCCAGTGGAGTGGGGACTGCTGCAGGAGGGCAGTTCTTC
TRBJ2-1	many	TRBV20-1	TRBD2	CSAISGGGNEQFF	TGCAGTGCTATATCTGGCGGGGGCAATGAGCAGTTCTTC
TRBJ2-7	.	TRBV5-1	TRBD2	CASSYYTSGVSSYEQYF	TGCGCCAGCAGCTATTATACTAGCGGGGTAAGCTCCTACGAGCAGTACTTC
TRBJ2-4	.	TRBV27	.	CASSKAREAKNIQYF	TGTGCCAGCAGTAAGGCGCGAGAGGCCAAAAACATTCAGTACTTC
TRBJ2-3	few	TRBV10-3	.	CASQSGSTDTQYF	TGTGCCAGCCAGTCCGGCAGCACAGATACGCAGTATTTT
TRBJ1-1	many	TRBV27	.	CASSFKQGYIDTEAFF	TGTGCCAGCAGTTTCAAACAGGGATACATAGACACTGAAGCTTTCTTT
TRBJ2-3	.	TRBV12-3/TRBV12-4	TRBD1	CASSFDRAPQYF	TGTGCCAGCAGTTTCGACAGGGCCCCGCAGTATTTT
TRBJ2-3	.	TRBV29-1	TRBD2	CSVGAGGADTQYF	TGCAGCGTTGGAGCGGGAGGGGCAGATACGCAGTATTTT
TRBJ2-3	many	TRBV5-6	.	CASSLFHDRGTDTQYF	TGTGCCAGCAGCTTATTTCACGACCGCGGCACAGATACGCAGTATTTT